This T cell receptor (beta chain) originates from a study of response to subunit inactivated influenza vaccine. The CDR3 is made up of 15 amino acids. Unmatched junction bases numbered 9, after V lost 7 bases and J lost 4 bases. The germline V gene has CDR1 SGHAT and CDR2 FQDESV (reference sequence). TCRdb re-called the RT-PCR reads through MiXCR, storing one row per CDR3 protein. This sample has hundreds of thousands of distinct CDR3 sequences, with around 11% found just once. This sample also appeared in a second study, on T cells expressing NK-cell markers. This second report adds: TCR beta cDNA was made by 5'RACE template switching with UMIs. TCR beta repertoires came from sorted CD3+CD56+NKG2C+, CD3+CD56+NKG2C- and CD3+CD56-NKG2C+ T cells. There were a few donors in whom these clonotypes also led the CD3+CD56-NKG2C+ fraction.

This TCR derives from a man aged 45-60 years who received an inactivated influenza vaccine. Sequencing was performed on PBMCs from blood, taken on the day of vaccination. The chain couples TRBV11-1 to TRBJ2-1; 8 nucleotides match TRBD2. CDR3 sequence: CASTKRRLAYNEQFF. The CDR3 DNA sequence: TGTGCCAGCACTAAAAGGCGACTAGCGTACAATGAGCAGTTCTTC.